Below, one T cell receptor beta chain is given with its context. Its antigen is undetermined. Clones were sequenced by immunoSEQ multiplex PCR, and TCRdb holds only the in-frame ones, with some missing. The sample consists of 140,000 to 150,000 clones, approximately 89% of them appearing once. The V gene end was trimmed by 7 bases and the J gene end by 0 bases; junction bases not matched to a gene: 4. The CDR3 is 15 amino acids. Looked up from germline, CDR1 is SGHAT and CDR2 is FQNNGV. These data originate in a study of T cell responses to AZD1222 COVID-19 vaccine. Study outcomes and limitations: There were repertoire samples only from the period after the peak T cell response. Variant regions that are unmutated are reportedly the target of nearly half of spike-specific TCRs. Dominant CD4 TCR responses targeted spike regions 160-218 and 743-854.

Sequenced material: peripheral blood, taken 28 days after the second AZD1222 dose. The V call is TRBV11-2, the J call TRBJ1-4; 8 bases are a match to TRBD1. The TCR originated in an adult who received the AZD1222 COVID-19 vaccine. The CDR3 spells CASTGGATTNEKLFF. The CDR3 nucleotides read TGTGCCAGCACAGGGGGCGCAACAACTAATGAAAAACTGTTTTTT.